This T cell receptor beta chain was documented in a study of early T cells in non-severe SARS-CoV-2 infection. Whole-study context: RNA in bulk from unsorted whole blood was sequenced, and chains were unpaired. General study results and limits: Comparison of clonotypes with VDJdb favored anti-spike CD8 responses while missing private and CD4 specificities.

V gave up 5 bases and J gave up 14 bases, with 13 bases separating them. The CDR3 is 11 amino acids. Germline V lookup: CDR1 SGHAT, CDR2 FQNNGV. This clonotype has only a few counts. Its matching antigen is unknown. Individually, cDNA molecules had unique molecular identifiers attached to them. TCRdb passed the 5' RACE reads through MiXCR, listing each CDR3 protein once. The sample records approximately 42,000 distinct CDR3 sequences, less than 8.5% being singletons. The sequence derives from an adult who was a healthcare worker with PCR-confirmed SARS-CoV-2 infection or an uninfected control (not recorded which). The chain recombines TRBV11-2 with TRBJ2-4; D is possibly TRBD2 (6 bases). Sequencing used whole blood. CDR3 DNA sequence: TGTGCCAGCAGCCAAAGAGGAGGGAAGTACTTC. Protein product: CASSQRGGKYF.